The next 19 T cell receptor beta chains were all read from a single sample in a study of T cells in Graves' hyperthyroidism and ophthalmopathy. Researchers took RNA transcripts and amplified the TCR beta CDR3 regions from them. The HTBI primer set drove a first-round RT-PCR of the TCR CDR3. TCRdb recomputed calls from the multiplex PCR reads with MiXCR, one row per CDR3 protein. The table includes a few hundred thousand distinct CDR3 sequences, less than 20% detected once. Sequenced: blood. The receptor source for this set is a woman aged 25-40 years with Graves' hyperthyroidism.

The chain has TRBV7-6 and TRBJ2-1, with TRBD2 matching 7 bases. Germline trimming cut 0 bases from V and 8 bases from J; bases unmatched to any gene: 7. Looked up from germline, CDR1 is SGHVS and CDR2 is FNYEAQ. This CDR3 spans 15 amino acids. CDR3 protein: CASSLASGRGDEQFF. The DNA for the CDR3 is TGTGCCAGCAGCTTAGCTAGCGGGCGAGGGGATGAGCAGTTCTTC.

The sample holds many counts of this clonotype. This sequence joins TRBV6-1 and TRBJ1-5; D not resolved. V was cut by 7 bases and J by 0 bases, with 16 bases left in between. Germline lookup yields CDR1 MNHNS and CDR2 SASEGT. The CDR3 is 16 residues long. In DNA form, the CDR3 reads TGTGCCAGCATCGCCTCCTACACTAATAGCAATCAGCCCCAGCATTTT. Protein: CASIASYTNSNQPQHF.

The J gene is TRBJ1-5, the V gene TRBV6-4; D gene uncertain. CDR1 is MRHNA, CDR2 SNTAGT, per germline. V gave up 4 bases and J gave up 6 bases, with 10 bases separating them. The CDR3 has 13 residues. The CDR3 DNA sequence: TGTGCCAGCAGTGTCATTGATGGTCAGCCCCAGCATTTT. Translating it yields CASSVIDGQPQHF.

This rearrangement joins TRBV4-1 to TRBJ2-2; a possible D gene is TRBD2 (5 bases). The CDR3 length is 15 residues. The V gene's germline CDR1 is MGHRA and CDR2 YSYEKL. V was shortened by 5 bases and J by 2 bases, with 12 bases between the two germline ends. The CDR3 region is CASSYLGSNTGELFF. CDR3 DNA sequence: TGCGCCAGCAGCTATCTAGGGAGTAACACCGGGGAGCTGTTTTTT.

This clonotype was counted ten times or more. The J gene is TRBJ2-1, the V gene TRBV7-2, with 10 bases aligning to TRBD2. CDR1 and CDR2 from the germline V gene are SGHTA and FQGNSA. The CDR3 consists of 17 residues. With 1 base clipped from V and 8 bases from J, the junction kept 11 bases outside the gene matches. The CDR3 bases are TGTGCCAGCAGCTTAGGGGTGGCTAGCGGGAGTACCGATGAGCAGTTCTTC. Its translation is CASSLGVASGSTDEQFF.

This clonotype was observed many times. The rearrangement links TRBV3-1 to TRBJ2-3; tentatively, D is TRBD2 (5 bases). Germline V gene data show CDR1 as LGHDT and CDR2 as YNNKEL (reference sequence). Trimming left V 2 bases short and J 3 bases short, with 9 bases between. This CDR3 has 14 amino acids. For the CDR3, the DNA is TGTGCCAGCAGCCAACCCGGGATTACAGATACGCAGTATTTT. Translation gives CASSQPGITDTQYF.

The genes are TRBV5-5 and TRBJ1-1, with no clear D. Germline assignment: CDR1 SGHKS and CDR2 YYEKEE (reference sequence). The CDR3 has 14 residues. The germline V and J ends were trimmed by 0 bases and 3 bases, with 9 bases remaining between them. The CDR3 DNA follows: TGTGCCAGCAGCTTGGTAGGGTGGGACACTGAAGCTTTCTTT. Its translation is CASSLVGWDTEAFF. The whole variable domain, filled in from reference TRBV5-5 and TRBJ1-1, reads DAGVTQSPTHLIKTRGQQVTLRCSPISGHKSVSWYQQVLGQGPQFIFQYYEKEERGRGNFPDRFSARQFPNYSSELNVNALLLGDSALYLCASSLVGWDTEAFFGQGTRLTVV.

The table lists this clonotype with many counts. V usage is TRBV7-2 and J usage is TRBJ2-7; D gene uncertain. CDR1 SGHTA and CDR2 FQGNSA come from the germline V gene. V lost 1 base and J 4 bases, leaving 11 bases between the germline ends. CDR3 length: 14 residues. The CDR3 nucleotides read TGTGCCAGCAGCTTAGATTACGGGTTTTACGAGCAGTACTTC. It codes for CASSLDYGFYEQYF.

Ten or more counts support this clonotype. DNA of the CDR3: TGTGCCAGCAGCTTAGGAGGTATCGACAACCAGTACTTC. As protein: CASSLGGIDNQYF. The rearrangement uses TRBV5-4 and TRBJ2-5; perhaps TRBD2 as D (5 bases). CDR1 is SGHNT, CDR2 YYREEE, per germline (reference sequence). The ends were cut back, 2 bases at V and 10 bases at J, with 15 bases in the middle. The CDR3 is made up of 13 amino acids.

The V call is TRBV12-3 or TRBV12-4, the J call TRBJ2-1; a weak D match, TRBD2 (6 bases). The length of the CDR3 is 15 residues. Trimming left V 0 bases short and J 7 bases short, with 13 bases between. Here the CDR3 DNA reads TGTGCCAGCAGTTTAGCTAGCGGACTACGGAATGAGCAGTTCTTC. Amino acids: CASSLASGLRNEQFF.

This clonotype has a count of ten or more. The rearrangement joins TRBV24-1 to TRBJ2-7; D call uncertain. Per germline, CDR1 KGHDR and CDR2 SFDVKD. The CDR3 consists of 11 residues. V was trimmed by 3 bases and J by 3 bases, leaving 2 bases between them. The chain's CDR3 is CATSDNYEQYF. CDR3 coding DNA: TGTGCCACCAGTGATAACTACGAGCAGTACTTC.

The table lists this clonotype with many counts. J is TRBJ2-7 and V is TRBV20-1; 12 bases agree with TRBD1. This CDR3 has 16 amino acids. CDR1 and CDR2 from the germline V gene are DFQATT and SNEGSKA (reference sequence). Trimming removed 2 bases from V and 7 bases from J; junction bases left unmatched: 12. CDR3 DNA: TGCAGTGCTAGACACCTCGGGGGACAGGGGGCCTCTGAGCAGTACTTC. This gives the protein CSARHLGGQGASEQYF.

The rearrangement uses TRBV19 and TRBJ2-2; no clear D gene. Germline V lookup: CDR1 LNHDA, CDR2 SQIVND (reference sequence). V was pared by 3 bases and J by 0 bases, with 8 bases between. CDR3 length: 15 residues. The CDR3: CASSIFPPNTGELFF. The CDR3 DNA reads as TGTGCCAGTAGTATTTTCCCGCCGAACACCGGGGAGCTGTTTTTT.

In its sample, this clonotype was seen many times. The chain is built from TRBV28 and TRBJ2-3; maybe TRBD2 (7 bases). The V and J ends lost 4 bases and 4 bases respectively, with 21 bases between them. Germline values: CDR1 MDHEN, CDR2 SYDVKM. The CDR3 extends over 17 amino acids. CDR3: CASSSRGGGVGADTQYF. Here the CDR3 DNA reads TGTGCCAGCAGTTCAAGGGGAGGGGGAGTTGGGGCAGATACGCAGTATTTT.

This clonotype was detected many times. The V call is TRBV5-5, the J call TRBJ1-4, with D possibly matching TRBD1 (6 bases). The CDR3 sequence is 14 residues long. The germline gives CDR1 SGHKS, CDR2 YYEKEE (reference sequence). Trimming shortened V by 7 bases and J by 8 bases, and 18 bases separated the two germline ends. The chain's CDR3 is CASSASGTIEKLFF. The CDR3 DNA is TGTGCCAGCTCAGCATCCGGGACAATCGAAAAACTGTTTTTT.

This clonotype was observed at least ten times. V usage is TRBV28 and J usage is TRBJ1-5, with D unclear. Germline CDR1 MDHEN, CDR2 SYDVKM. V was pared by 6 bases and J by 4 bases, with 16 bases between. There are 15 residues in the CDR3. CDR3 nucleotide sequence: TGTGCCAGCAGACCCGGAGTACAACTAAATCAGCCCCAGCATTTT. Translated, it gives CASRPGVQLNQPQHF. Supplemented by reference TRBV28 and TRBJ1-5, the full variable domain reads DVKVTQSSRYLVKRTGEKVFLECVQDMDHENMFWYRQDPGLGLRLIYFSYDVKMKEKGDIPEGYSVSREKKERFSLILESASTNQTSMYLCASRPGVQLNQPQHFGDGTRLSIL.

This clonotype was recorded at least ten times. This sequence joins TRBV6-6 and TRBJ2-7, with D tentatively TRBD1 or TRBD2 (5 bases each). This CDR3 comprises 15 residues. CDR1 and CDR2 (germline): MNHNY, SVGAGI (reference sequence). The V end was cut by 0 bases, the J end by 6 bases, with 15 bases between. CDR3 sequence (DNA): TGTGCCAGCAGTTACTCGTCAGGGAACAGCGGCGAGCAGTACTTC. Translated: CASSYSSGNSGEQYF.

The CDR3 nucleotides read TGTGCCACCAGCAGAGATAAGGCTAGCGGGATTAACTACAATGAGCAGTTCTTC. It encodes CATSRDKASGINYNEQFF. V usage is TRBV15 and J usage is TRBJ2-1; 9 bases are shared with TRBD2. The CDR3 loop spans 18 amino acids. The trim removed 0 bases at V and 3 bases at J, leaving 9 bases unmatched. The germline CDR1 and CDR2 sequences are LNHNV and YYDKDF (reference sequence).

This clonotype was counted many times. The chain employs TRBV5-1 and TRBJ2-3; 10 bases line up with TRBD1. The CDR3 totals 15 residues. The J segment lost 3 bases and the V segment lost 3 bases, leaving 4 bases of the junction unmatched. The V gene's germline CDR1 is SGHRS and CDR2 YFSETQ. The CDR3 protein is CASSWTGGGTDTQYF. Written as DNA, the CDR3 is TGCGCCAGCAGCTGGACAGGGGGTGGGACAGATACGCAGTATTTT.